The clone carrying this TCR beta chain was counted at least ten times. TCR alpha and beta CDR3 regions were amplified from RNA using iRepertoire nested multiplex PCR. TCRdb reprocessed the multiplex PCR reads with MiXCR, giving one entry per CDR3 protein. Of about 93,000 distinct CDR3 sequences in the sample, 35% to 50% were seen once. These data originate in a study of glioma-infiltrating T cells. The germline gives CDR1 SNHLY, CDR2 FYNNEI. The V end lost 11 bases, the J end lost 2 bases, and 9 bases lay between the germline ends. CDR3 length: 12 amino acids. V gene TRBV2 combines with J gene TRBJ2-2, with D uncertain. Sequencing was performed on glioma tissue, nonneoplastic brain tissue, or PBMCs (not recorded which). The clonotype was recovered from a human donor with low-grade glioma or glioblastoma, undergoing nonglioma brain surgery, or in good health (not recorded which). CDR3 protein: CAATFNTGELFF. Here the CDR3 DNA reads TGTGCCGCGACGTTCAACACCGGGGAGCTGTTTTTT. The full variable domain, rest sourced from reference TRBV2 and TRBJ2-2, is EPEVTQTPSHQVTQMGQEVILRCVPISNHLYFYWYRQILGQKVEFLVSFYNNEISEKSEIFDDQFSVERPDGSNFTLKIRSTKLEDSAMYFCAATFNTGELFFGEGSRLTVL.